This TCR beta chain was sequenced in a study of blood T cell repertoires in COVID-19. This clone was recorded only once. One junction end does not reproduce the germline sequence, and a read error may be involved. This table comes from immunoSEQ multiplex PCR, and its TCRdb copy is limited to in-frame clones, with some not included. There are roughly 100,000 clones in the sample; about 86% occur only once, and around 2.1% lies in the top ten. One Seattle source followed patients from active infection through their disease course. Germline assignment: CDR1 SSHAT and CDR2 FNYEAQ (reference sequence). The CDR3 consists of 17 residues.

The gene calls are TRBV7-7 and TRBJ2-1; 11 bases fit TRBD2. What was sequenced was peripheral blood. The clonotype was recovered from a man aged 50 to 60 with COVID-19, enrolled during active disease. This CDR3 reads CASSLVVSGGGNNEQFF. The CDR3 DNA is TGTGCTAGCAGCTTAGTGGTTAGCGGGGGGGGCAACAATGAGCAGTTCTTC.